The 8 T cell receptor beta chains below all came from one sample that was sequenced in a study of shared clonotypes between healthy human individuals. Clones were read by immunoSEQ multiplex PCR, and TCRdb kept only the in-frame ones, dropping some. The sample records approximately 2,000,000 clones, around 93% being singletons. Sample: naive CD4+ T cells from PBMCs. Subset of the sample: CD45RA+ positively selected. These receptors originate from a man between 18 and 29 years old in good health. Some clones in this sample may be carry-over from other donors' samples.

In its sample, this clone was seen once. The CDR3 is CASRVLGTSGSYEQYF. The CDR3 DNA sequence: TGTGCCAGCAGAGTCCTCGGGACTAGCGGGAGCTACGAGCAGTACTTC. This rearrangement joins TRBV13 to TRBJ2-7, with TRBD2 matching over 14 bases. The CDR3 runs to 16 residues. The V gene's germline CDR1 is PRHDT and CDR2 FYEKMQ (reference sequence). Trimming at V came to 6 bases and at J to 3 bases, leaving 7 bases not matched to a gene.

This rearrangement joins TRBV14 to TRBJ2-7; the D gene is possibly TRBD1 (5 bases). Germline lookup yields CDR1 SGHDN and CDR2 FVKESK. The CDR3 extends over 16 amino acids. The V end lost 3 bases, the J end lost 0 bases, and 15 bases lay between the germline ends. The CDR3, as DNA: TGTGCCAGCAGCCACGTTAACCAGGGCCACTCCTACGAGCAGTACTTC. Its protein product is CASSHVNQGHSYEQYF.

The chain is built from TRBV6-5 and TRBJ2-7, with 15 bases aligning to TRBD2. CDR1 is MNHEY, CDR2 SVGAGI, per germline. The CDR3 consists of 15 residues. The V and J ends lost 6 bases and 9 bases, in that order; junction bases with no gene match: 9. This CDR3 is CASSPPGLAGGGQYF. The DNA for the CDR3 is TGTGCCAGCAGCCCACCGGGACTAGCGGGAGGAGGGCAGTACTTC.

The chain uses TRBV5-1 and TRBJ1-2, with 9 nucleotides matching TRBD1. Trimming took 4 bases from V and 5 from J; bases not matched to a gene: 15. Per germline, CDR1 SGHRS and CDR2 YFSETQ. The CDR3 length is 17 residues. CDR3 amino acids: CASSLRTGAPGGYGYTF. CDR3 bases: TGCGCCAGCAGCCTCAGGACAGGGGCCCCTGGGGGTTATGGCTACACCTTC.

The CDR3 DNA reads TGCGCCAGCAGCTTTGAGGGAGGGAACAATGAGCAGTTCTTC. Translating gives CASSFEGGNNEQFF. This sequence joins TRBV5-1 and TRBJ2-1, with 7 bases matching TRBD2. This CDR3 has 14 amino acids. The V segment lost 2 bases and the J segment 5 bases; nucleotides outside the gene matches: 4. Germline-derived CDR1 and CDR2 are SGHRS and YFSETQ. The full variable domain, its missing parts supplied by reference TRBV5-1 and TRBJ2-1, is KAGVTQTPRYLIKTRGQQVTLSCSPISGHRSVSWYQQTPGQGLQFLFEYFSETQRNKGNFPGRFSGRQFSNSRSEMNVSTLELGDSALYLCASSFEGGNNEQFFGPGTRLTVL.

V and J are TRBV28 and TRBJ2-1; D gene uncertain. With 2 bases removed from V and 10 bases from J, the gap between germline ends came to 12 bases. Germline V gene sequence: CDR1 MDHEN, CDR2 SYDVKM. The CDR3 has 13 amino acids. The CDR3 sequence is CASSLPESKEQFF. CDR3 nucleotide sequence: TGTGCCAGCAGTTTACCGGAGAGCAAAGAGCAGTTCTTC.

The chain uses TRBV7-8 and TRBJ2-1; D call uncertain. Deletions cut 2 bases from V and 0 bases from J, with 8 bases between. This CDR3 spans 15 amino acids. Germline-derived CDR1 and CDR2 are SGHVS and FQNEAQ. The CDR3 is CASSLSRLSYNEQFF. The CDR3 DNA is TGTGCCAGCAGCTTAAGTAGGCTCTCCTACAATGAGCAGTTCTTC. Full variable domain (rest looked up from reference TRBV7-8 and TRBJ2-1): GAGVSQSPRYKVAKRGQDVALRCDPISGHVSLFWYQQALGQGPEFLTYFQNEAQLDKSGLPSDRFFAERPEGSVSTLKIQRTQQEDSAVYLCASSLSRLSYNEQFFGPGTRLTVL.

The chain uses TRBV5-5 and TRBJ2-7; 9 bases map to TRBD1. With 4 bases clipped from V and 1 base from J, the junction kept 6 bases outside the gene matches. Germline V gives CDR1 SGHKS, CDR2 YYEKEE (reference sequence). The CDR3 runs 15 residues. The CDR3 loop is CASSQHRGQSYEQYF. CDR3 DNA sequence: TGTGCCAGCAGCCAACACAGGGGGCAATCCTACGAGCAGTACTTC.